These T cell receptor beta chains were read from a single sample in a study of glioma-infiltrating T cells after dendritic cell vaccination. Assay: immunoSEQ multiplex PCR; the TCRdb copy retains only in-frame clones and omits some. The sample has 100,000 to 120,000 clones; 90% are singletons. Sequencing used blood, obtained after dendritic cell vaccination. The source is a human donor with glioblastoma. CDR3s include the opening cysteine and the closing phenylalanine or tryptophan. The D gene is left open where the match is weak.

>TRBV6-1|13|TRBJ2-5|.
CASSEYSGETQYF
TGTGCCAGCAGTGAATACAGTGGGGAGACCCAGTACTTC
>TRBV5-4|14|TRBJ2-2|.
CASSAFRNTGELFF
TGTGCCAGCAGCGCTTTCAGGAACACCGGGGAGCTGTTTTTT
>TRBV5-1|13|TRBJ1-1|TRBD1
CASSFQGGSEAFF
TGCGCCAGCAGCTTCCAGGGGGGATCTGAAGCTTTCTTT
>TRBV9|17|TRBJ1-1|TRBD1
CASSVAPDRVSVTEAFF
TGTGCCAGCAGCGTAGCGCCCGACAGGGTTTCAGTCACTGAAGCTTTCTTT
>TRBV30|12|TRBJ2-3|TRBD1
CAWGQGGHTQYF
TGTGCCTGGGGACAGGGGGGGCATACGCAGTATTTT
>TRBV19|15|TRBJ1-6|TRBD1
CASSIQGAWNSPLHF
TGTGCCAGTAGTATACAGGGGGCTTGGAATTCACCCCTCCACTTT
>TRBV7-2|15|TRBJ1-5|.
CASSLSLLSNQPQHF
TGTGCCAGCAGCTTATCCCTTTTGAGCAATCAGCCCCAGCATTTT
>TRBV6-6|15|TRBJ2-7|.
CASSAQTPGVNEQYF
TGTGCCAGCAGCGCCCAGACTCCAGGGGTTAACGAGCAGTACTTC
>TRBV6-1|11|TRBJ2-1|TRBD1
CASIRADRGFF
TGTGCCAGCATTCGAGCGGACAGGGGGTTCTTC
>TRBV29-1|13|TRBJ1-1|.
CSAMAGARTEAFF
TGCAGCGCTATGGCGGGGGCCCGAACTGAAGCTTTCTTT
>TRBV19|15|TRBJ1-5|TRBD1
CASSNSGQGVQPQHF
TGTGCCAGTAGTAACTCGGGACAGGGGGTCCAGCCCCAGCATTTT
>TRBV19|13|TRBJ2-4|.
CASSHREKNIQYF
TGTGCCAGTAGTCACCGGGAGAAAAACATTCAGTACTTC